This T cell receptor beta chain comes out of a study of blood T cell repertoires in COVID-19. Overall study: The samples span acute and convalescent COVID-19 from the United States, Italy and Spain. Sample material is recorded as cDNA or gDNA derived from T cells, B-cell-depleted T cells, or PBMCs.

Authors' data handling: The assay estimated nucleated cells by amplifying reference gene primers. Profiling relied on immunoSEQ multiplex PCR, and the TCRdb table lists in-frame clones only, not all of them. V, J and clone size were drawn from that table, and D and trimming were deduced from the DNA. The table has a few hundred thousand clones, 85% seen once. The length of the CDR3 is 16 residues. In germline, CDR1 is KGHSH, CDR2 LQKENI. Losses at the gene ends were 5 bases for V and 1 base for J; bases not matched to a gene: 9. The genes are TRBV18 and TRBJ1-1; 8 nucleotides agree with TRBD1. This receptor was identified in a woman between 45 and 60 years old with active or convalescent COVID-19. Sequencing used peripheral blood. The CDR3 DNA reads as TGTGCCAGCTCATCCTCAGGGGGCCGCACGAACACTGAAGCTTTCTTT. Protein product: CASSSSGGRTNTEAFF.